The rows below give T cell receptor beta chains drawn from one sample of a study of blood T cell repertoires in COVID-19. Libraries were prepared by immunoSEQ multiplex PCR; TCRdb keeps only in-frame clonotypes and omits some of them. The table lists about 180,000 clones, about three quarters of them singletons. Sequencing was performed on peripheral blood. Receptor source: a woman at least 80 years old with COVID-19, enrolled during active disease. CDR3s include the opening cysteine and the closing phenylalanine or tryptophan. Not every row has a clone size; where given, it reads once, few, many or a size class.

cdr3_aa | j_call | clone_size | v_call
CASTPRENSYNEQFF | TRBJ2-1 | . | TRBV11-1
CASSVGDRGPNTEAFF | TRBJ1-1 | . | TRBV28
CSSGRAGETQYF | TRBJ2-5 | once | TRBV29-1
CASSLQRGQETQYF | TRBJ2-5 | . | TRBV5-1
CASSSPALSSGSSYNEQFF | TRBJ2-1 | . | TRBV9
CASSRRGGRGETQYF | TRBJ2-5 | . | TRBV4-1
CASRTAFNEQFF | TRBJ2-1 | . | TRBV27
CASSEALLGQGAVTGELFF | TRBJ2-2 | . | TRBV2
CASSPRSPSGSYEQYF | TRBJ2-7 | few | TRBV9
CASSPSGNYNEQFF | TRBJ2-1 | . | TRBV19
CASSSDLAWPTGELFF | TRBJ2-2 | many | TRBV14